Listed below are T cell receptor beta chains from one sample, sequenced in a study of blood T cell repertoires in COVID-19. Assay: immunoSEQ multiplex PCR; the TCRdb copy retains only in-frame clones and omits some. Among roughly 150,000 clones listed, more than 75% were seen once. The sample comprised peripheral blood. These receptor sequences come from a human donor with acute or convalescent COVID-19. The donor label of this sample is uncertain. Each CDR3 is given with its conserved first and last residue. The order of the fields is clone size, V gene, D gene, J gene, CDR3 DNA, CDR3 protein. D genes are given only for firm matches. The size field is filled for only some rows; it gives once, few, many or a size class.

>.|TRBV5-4|.|TRBJ2-3
TGTGCCAGCAGCCTACCCTCCAGCACAGATACGCAGTATTTT
CASSLPSSTDTQYF
>.|TRBV3-1/TRBV3-2|TRBD1|TRBJ1-1
TGTGCCAGCAGCCCCCTCTCCGACAGGGGCACTGAAGCTTTCTTT
CASSPLSDRGTEAFF
>.|TRBV29-1|.|TRBJ2-7
TGCAGCGCCCAGGGCCAATTCCCGGACGAGCAGTACTTC
CSAQGQFPDEQYF
>many|TRBV5-1|TRBD1|TRBJ2-7
TGCGCCAGCATCGACAGGGAAGTCTGGGAGCAGTACTTC
CASIDREVWEQYF
>.|TRBV5-1|TRBD1|TRBJ1-2
TGCGCCAGCAGCTTGGGGCCTAGAACAGGGGAAAACTATGGCTACACCTTC
CASSLGPRTGENYGYTF
>.|TRBV27|.|TRBJ1-2
TGTGCCAGCAGGCCTGACTGGGAGGGGGGCTACACCTTC
CASRPDWEGGYTF
>.|TRBV15|.|TRBJ2-7
TGTGCCACCAGCAGACCTTCCGGGAGACAGCTCTGGGAGCAGTACTTC
CATSRPSGRQLWEQYF
>.|TRBV2|TRBD1|TRBJ1-6
TGTGCCAGCAGTGAATACAGGGGCTCCTATAATTCACCCCTCCACTTT
CASSEYRGSYNSPLHF
>.|TRBV5-1|.|TRBJ1-5
TGCGCCAGCAGCTTGGATTCCTTCAATCAGCCCCAGCATTTT
CASSLDSFNQPQHF
>.|TRBV9|TRBD2|TRBJ2-1
TGTGCCAGCAGCGTATCCCCCGGGGGGGGCGGAGGTGAGCAGTTCTTC
CASSVSPGGGGGEQFF
>.|TRBV15|.|TRBJ2-5
TGTGCCACCAGCAGAGATATGGGGGGTCAAGAGACCCAGTACTTC
CATSRDMGGQETQYF
>.|TRBV3-1/TRBV3-2|.|TRBJ1-6
TGTGCCAGCAGCCAAACGGCTAGCTCCTATAATTCACCCCTCCACTTT
CASSQTASSYNSPLHF
>.|TRBV5-6|TRBD1|TRBJ2-2
TGTGCCAGCAGCTGGACAGGGCGGACCGGGGAGCTGTTTTTT
CASSWTGRTGELFF